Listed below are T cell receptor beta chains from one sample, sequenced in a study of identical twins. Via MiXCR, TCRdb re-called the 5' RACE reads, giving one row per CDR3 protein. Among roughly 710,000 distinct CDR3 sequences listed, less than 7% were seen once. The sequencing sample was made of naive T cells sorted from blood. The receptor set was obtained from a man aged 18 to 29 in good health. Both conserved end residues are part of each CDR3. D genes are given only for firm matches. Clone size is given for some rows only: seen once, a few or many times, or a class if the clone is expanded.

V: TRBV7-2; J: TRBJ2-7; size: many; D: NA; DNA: TGTGCCAGCAGCTCGGACCCATCCTACGAGCAGTACTTC; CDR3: CASSSDPSYEQYF
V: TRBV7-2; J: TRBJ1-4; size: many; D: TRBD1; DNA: TGTGCCAGCAGCCCCCGACAGGGCCTGAATGAAAAACTGTTTTTT; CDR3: CASSPRQGLNEKLFF
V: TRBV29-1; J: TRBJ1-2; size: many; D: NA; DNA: TGCAGCGTCCCTCAAAGTGGAGTAGGTGGCTACACCTTC; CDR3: CSVPQSGVGGYTF
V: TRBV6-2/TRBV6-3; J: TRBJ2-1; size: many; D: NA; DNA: TGTGCCAGCAGGTGGGGGGAGCGGTACAATGAGCAGTTCTTC; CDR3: CASRWGERYNEQFF
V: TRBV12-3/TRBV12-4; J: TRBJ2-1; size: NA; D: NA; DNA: TGTGCCAGCACCGGAATGGTTCCCTACAATGAGCAGTTCTTC; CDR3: CASTGMVPYNEQFF
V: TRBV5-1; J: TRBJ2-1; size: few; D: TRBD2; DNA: TGCGCCAGCAGCGTCTCGGGACTAGCGGGAGGTTCCAATGAGCAGTTCTTC; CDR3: CASSVSGLAGGSNEQFF
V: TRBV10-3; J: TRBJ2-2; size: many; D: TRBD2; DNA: TGTGCCATCACTAGGACTAGCGTGGACACCGGGGAGCTGTTTTTT; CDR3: CAITRTSVDTGELFF
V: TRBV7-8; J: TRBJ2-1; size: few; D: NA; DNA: TGTGCCAGCAGCCAAGGATACAGGACCTACAATGAGCAGTTCTTC; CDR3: CASSQGYRTYNEQFF
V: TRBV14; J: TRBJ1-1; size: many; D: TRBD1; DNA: TGTGCCAGCAGCCGGGGACAGGGCGAGCTAAACACTGAAGCTTTCTTT; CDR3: CASSRGQGELNTEAFF
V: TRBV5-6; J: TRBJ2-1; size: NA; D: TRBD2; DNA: TGTGCCAGCAGATCCCTAGCGGGAGTGCAGCAGTTCTTC; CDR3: CASRSLAGVQQFF
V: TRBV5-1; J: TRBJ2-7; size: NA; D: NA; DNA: TGCGCCAGCAGATCCCCGGACAGACCTACCTACGAGCAGTACTTC; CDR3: CASRSPDRPTYEQYF
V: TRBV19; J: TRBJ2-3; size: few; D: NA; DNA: TGTGCCAGTAGGAGAAGTTCAGCAGATACGCAGTATTTT; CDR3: CASRRSSADTQYF
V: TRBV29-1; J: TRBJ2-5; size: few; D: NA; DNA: TGCAGCGTTGCCCGGCAGGGGAGAGAGACCCAGTACTTC; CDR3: CSVARQGRETQYF
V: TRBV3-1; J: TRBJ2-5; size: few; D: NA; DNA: TGTGCCAGCAGTTTCCACCGGGACGGGGGAATAGGCCAGTACTTC; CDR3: CASSFHRDGGIGQYF
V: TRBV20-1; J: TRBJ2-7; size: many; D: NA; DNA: TGCAGTGCTAGAGGGACGGTATCCTACGAGCAGTACTTC; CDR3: CSARGTVSYEQYF
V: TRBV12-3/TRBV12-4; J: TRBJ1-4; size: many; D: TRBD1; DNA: TGTGCCAGCAGTCAGGACAGGAGGGGAGAAAAACTGTTTTTT; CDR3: CASSQDRRGEKLFF
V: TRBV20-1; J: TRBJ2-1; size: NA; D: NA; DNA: TGCAGTGTCCGGGATCCTAAAGGGGGGCGGGAGCAGTTCTTC; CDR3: CSVRDPKGGREQFF
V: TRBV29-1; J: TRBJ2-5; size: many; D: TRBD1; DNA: TGCAGCGGGGGACAGGGGGTTCGGGAGACCCAGTACTTC; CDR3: CSGGQGVRETQYF
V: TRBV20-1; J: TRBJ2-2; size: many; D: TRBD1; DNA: TGCAGTGCCTGGACAGGCGAATCCGGATACACCGGGGAGCTGTTTTTT; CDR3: CSAWTGESGYTGELFF
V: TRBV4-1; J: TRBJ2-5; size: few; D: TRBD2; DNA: TGCGCCAGCAGCCAAGTGGCTAGCGGGTTTTGGGAGACCCAGTACTTC; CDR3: CASSQVASGFWETQYF
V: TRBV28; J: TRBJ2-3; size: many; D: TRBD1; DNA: TGTGCCAGCAGTGTCCCCGGGACAGGCACAGATACGCAGTATTTT; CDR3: CASSVPGTGTDTQYF
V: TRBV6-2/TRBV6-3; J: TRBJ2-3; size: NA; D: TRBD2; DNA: TGTGCCAGCAGTTACGGCGGGAGTATGACAGATACGCAGTATTTT; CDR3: CASSYGGSMTDTQYF
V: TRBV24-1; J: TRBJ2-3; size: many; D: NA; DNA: TGTGCCACCAGAGGTCCAGCGAACACAGATACGCAGTATTTT; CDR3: CATRGPANTDTQYF
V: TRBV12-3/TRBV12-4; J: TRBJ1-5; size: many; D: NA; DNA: TGTGCCAGCAGTTGGGGGGGGGCTAGCAATCAGCCCCAGCATTTT; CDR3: CASSWGGASNQPQHF
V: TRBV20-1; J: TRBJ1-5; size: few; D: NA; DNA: TGCAGTGCTATCCTGGGGGGTCAGCCCCAGCATTTT; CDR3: CSAILGGQPQHF
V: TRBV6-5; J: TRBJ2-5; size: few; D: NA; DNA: TGTGCCAGCAGTTACTCGTACAGGGGGGGAGAGACCCAGTACTTC; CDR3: CASSYSYRGGETQYF
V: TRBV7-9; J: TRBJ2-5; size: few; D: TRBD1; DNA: TGTGCCAGCAGAAACCAGGACAGGCCGACGGAGACCCAGTACTTC; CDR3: CASRNQDRPTETQYF
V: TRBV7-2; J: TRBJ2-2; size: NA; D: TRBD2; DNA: TGTGCCAGCAGTCCCACTCCTAGCGGGAGAAGGCTGTTTTTT; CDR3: CASSPTPSGRRLFF
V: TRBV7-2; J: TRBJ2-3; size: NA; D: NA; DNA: TGTGCCAGCAGCTTAGTTGGAGCGGTTAGCACAGATACGCAGTATTTT; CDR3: CASSLVGAVSTDTQYF
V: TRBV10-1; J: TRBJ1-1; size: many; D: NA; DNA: TGCGCCAGCAGTGACCCAGGGTTAGGTCAAGCTTTCTTT; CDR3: CASSDPGLGQAFF
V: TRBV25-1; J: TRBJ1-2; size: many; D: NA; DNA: TGTGCCAGCAGTGAATGGGAGGAGAACTATGGCTACACCTTC; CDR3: CASSEWEENYGYTF
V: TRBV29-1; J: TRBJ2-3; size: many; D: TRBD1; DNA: TGCAGCGCAGCTCTCAGGGGGCCTAGCACAGATACGCAGTATTTT; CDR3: CSAALRGPSTDTQYF
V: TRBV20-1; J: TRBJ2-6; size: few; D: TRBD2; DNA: TGCAGTGCTAGTCCGATAGCGGGTATCTCTGGGGCCAACGTCCTGACTTTC; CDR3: CSASPIAGISGANVLTF
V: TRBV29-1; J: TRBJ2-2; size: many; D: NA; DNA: TGCAGCGTTGTATGGGGCACCGGGGAGCTGTTTTTT; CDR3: CSVVWGTGELFF
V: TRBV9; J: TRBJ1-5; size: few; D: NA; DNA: TGTGCCAGCAGCCCCCGGGGGGTCGACCAGCCCCAGCATTTT; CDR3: CASSPRGVDQPQHF
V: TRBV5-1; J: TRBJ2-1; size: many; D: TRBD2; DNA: TGCGCCAGCAGCTTGGTCTCCAGCGGGGCATACAATGAGCAGTTCTTC; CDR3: CASSLVSSGAYNEQFF
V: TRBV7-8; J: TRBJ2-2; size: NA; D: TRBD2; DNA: TGTGCCAGCAGCTCTCTTAGCGGGAGGAACACCGGGGAGCTGTTTTTT; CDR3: CASSSLSGRNTGELFF
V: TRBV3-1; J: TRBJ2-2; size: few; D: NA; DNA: TGTGCCAGCAGCCGCCAGAACAGGCAGAACACCGGGGAGCTGTTTTTT; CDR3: CASSRQNRQNTGELFF
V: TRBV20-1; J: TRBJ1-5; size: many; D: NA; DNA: TGCAGTGCTAGAAGCGTCGGGGCAGAGCCAGATCAGCCCCAGCATTTT; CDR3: CSARSVGAEPDQPQHF
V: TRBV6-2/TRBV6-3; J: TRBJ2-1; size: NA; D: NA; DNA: TGTGCCAGCAGTTACTCGACCGGCGGGACTCAGCACCTCAATGAGCAGTTCTTC; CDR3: CASSYSTGGTQHLNEQFF
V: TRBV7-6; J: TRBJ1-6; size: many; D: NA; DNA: TGTGCCAGCAGCTCTTATCCGGACACCCTTGGTTCACCCCTCCACTTT; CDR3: CASSSYPDTLGSPLHF
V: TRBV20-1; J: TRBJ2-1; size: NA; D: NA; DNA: TGCAGTGCCTTAACTGTTAGCTCCTACAATGAGCAGTTCTTC; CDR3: CSALTVSSYNEQFF
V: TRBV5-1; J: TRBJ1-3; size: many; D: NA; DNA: TGCGCCAGCACCTCTACGACCTTTCAGACACCCTCTGGAAACACCATATATTTT; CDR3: CASTSTTFQTPSGNTIYF
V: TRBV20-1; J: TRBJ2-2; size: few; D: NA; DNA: TGCAGTGCTAGAGAGCCGGGACGGAACACCGGGGAGCTGTTTTTT; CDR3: CSAREPGRNTGELFF
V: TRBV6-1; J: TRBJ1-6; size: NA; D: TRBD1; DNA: TGTGCCAGCAGCGACGGGACAGGGGCGAGGAATTCACCCCTCCACTTT; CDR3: CASSDGTGARNSPLHF
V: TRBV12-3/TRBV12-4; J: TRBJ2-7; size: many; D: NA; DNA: TGTGCCAGCACCCATCACGATCTTGGGAACGAGCAGTACTTC; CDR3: CASTHHDLGNEQYF
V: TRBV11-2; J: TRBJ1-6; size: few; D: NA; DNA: TGTGCCAGCAGCTCCCACCTGGGCGCGAGGGGGTCACCCCTCCACTTT; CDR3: CASSSHLGARGSPLHF
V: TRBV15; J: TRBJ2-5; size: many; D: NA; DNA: TGTGCCACCAGCAGAGGGCCGGGTATGAGTATGGAGACCCAGTACTTC; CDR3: CATSRGPGMSMETQYF
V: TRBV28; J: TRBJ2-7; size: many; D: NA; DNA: TGTGCCAGCAGCCGAGCTTCCGGGGAGACGGGCGAGCAGTACTTC; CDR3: CASSRASGETGEQYF
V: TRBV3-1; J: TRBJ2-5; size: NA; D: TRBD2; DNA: TGTGCCAGCGGGAGGGCTGCCGAGACCCAGTACTTC; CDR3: CASGRAAETQYF
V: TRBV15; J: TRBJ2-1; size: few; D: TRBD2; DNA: TGTGCCACCAGCAGCCCGGACGGGGAGGGACGTGAGCAGTTCTTC; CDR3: CATSSPDGEGREQFF
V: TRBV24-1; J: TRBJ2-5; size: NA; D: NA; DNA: TGTGCCACCAGTGACCCCCAAGGGACCCAGTACTTC; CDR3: CATSDPQGTQYF
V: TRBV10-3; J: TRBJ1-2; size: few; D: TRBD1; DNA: TGTGCCATCAGTGAGTCGACCATTAGTACAGGGGCCGGCTACACCTTC; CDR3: CAISESTISTGAGYTF